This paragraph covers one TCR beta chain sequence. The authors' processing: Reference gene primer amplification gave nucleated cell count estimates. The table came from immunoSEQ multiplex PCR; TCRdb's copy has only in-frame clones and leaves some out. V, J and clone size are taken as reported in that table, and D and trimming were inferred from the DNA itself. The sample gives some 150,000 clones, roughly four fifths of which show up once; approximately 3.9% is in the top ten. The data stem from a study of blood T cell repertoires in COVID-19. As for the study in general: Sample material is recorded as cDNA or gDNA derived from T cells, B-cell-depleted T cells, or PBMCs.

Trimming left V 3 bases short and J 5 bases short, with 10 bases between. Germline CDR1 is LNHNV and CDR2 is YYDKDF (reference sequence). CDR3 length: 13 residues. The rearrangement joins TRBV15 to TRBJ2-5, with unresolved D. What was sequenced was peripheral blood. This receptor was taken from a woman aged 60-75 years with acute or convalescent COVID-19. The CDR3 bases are TGTGCCACCAGCAGTTCAGGCTTGGAGACCCAGTACTTC. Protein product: CATSSSGLETQYF.